This T cell receptor (beta chain) is from a study of T cell repertoires in cytomegalovirus infection. Across the study: Indicated by public TCR beta signatures were CMV infection and matching HLA type.

The CDR3 totals 12 residues. CDR1 MNHEY and CDR2 SVGEGT come from the germline V gene. Losses at the gene ends were 6 bases for V and 6 bases for J; bases not matched to a gene: 2. Each CDR3 protein is one row after TCRdb ran MiXCR on the reads. The sample yields roughly 990,000 distinct CDR3 sequences, around 30% seen once. With respect to this clonotype: Its specificity is unknown.

This chain uses TRBV6-2 or TRBV6-3 with TRBJ2-1, with 7 bases identical to TRBD1. Here the sequenced sample was cultured CD8+ T cells from PBMCs, taken from culture after CMV antigen stimulation. The sequence was obtained from a human donor in good health (CMV status not recorded). Some clones in this sample may be carry-over from other donors' samples. The DNA of the CDR3 is TGTGCCAGCAGAGGACAGGCCAATGAGCAGTTCTTC. Amino acid sequence: CASRGQANEQFF.